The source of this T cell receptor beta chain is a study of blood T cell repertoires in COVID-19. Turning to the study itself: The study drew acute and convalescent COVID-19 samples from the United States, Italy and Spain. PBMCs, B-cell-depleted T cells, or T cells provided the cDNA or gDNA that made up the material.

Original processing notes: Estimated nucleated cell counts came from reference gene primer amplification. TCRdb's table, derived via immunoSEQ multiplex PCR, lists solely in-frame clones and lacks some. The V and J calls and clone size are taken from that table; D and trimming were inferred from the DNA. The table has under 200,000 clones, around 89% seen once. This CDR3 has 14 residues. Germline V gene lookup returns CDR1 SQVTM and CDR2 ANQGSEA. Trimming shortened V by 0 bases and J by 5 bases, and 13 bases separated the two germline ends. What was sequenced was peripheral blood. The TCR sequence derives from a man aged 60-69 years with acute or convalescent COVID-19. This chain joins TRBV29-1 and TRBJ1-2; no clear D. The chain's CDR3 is CSVEERPPRYGYTF. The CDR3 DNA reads TGCAGCGTTGAAGAGAGGCCTCCGAGATATGGCTACACCTTC.